A single TCR beta chain is shown here with its context. What it recognizes is unknown. This specimen belongs to a study of T cells and copy number aberrations in small-cell lung cancer. Whole-study results and caveats: All specimens were formalin-fixed paraffin-embedded tissue, prone to sequencing artifacts. A small sample size limited this study; results need validation. Adjacent lung showed higher T-cell richness and clonality than tumors; density difference nonsignificant.

Clones were sequenced by immunoSEQ multiplex PCR, and TCRdb holds only the in-frame ones, with some missing. The sample shows around 6,500 clones, roughly 76% of them seen only once. V was shortened by 4 bases and J by 4 bases, with 9 bases between the two germline ends. CDR3 size: 12 residues. CDR1 is SGDLS and CDR2 is YYNGEE in the germline V gene. The genes are TRBV9 and TRBJ2-7; D not certain. This TCR was sampled from a man aged 50 to 59 with small cell lung cancer. The material sequenced was tumor tissue. Here the CDR3 DNA reads TGTGCCAGCAGCAACATGGAGTACGAGCAGTACTTC. Residues: CASSNMEYEQYF.